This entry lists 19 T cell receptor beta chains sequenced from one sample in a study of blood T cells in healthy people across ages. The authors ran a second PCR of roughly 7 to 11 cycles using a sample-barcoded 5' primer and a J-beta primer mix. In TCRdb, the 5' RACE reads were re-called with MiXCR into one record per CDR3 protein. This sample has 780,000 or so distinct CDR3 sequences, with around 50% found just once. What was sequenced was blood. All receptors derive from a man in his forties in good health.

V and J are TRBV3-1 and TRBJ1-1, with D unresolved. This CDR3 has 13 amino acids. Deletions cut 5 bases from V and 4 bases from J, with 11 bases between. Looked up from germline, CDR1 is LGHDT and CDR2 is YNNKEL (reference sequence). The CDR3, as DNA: TGTGCCAGCAGCGAGAATAAGGTCACTGAAGCTTTCTTT. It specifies CASSENKVTEAFF.

CDR3 DNA sequence: TGTGCCAGTAAAAAAGGGGGTAACACTGAAGCTTTCTTT. This gives the protein CASKKGGNTEAFF. The rearrangement joins TRBV19 to TRBJ1-1; D may be TRBD1 (6 bases). This CDR3 region has 13 residues. V lost 7 bases and J 2 bases, leaving 11 bases between the germline ends. CDR1 LNHDA and CDR2 SQIVND come from the germline V gene (reference sequence).

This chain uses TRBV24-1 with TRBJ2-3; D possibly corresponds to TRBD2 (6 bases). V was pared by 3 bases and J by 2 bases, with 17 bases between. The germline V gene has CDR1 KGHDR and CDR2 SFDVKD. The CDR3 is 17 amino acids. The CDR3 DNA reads TGTGCCACCAGTGATCGCACCGGAGGGGATATCACAGATACGCAGTATTTT. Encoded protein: CATSDRTGGDITDTQYF.

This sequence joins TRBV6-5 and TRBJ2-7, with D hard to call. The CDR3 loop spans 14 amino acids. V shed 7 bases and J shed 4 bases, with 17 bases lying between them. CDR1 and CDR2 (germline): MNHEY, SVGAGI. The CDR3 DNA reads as TGTGCCAGCAATCTCCGAGGACGGACGTACGAGCAGTACTTC. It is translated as CASNLRGRTYEQYF.

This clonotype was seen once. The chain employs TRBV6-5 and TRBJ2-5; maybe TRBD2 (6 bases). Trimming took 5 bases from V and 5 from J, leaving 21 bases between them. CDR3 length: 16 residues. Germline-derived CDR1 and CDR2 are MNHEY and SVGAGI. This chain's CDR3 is CASSRPSAGYTETQYF. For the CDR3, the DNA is TGTGCCAGCAGTCGGCCGAGCGCGGGGTACACGGAGACCCAGTACTTC.

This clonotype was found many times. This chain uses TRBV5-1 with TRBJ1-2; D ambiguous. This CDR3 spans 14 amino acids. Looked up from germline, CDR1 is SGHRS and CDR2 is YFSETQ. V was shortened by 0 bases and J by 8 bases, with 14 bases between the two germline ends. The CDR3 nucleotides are TGCGCCAGCAGCTTGGAGACGCACTCCGGGGGCTACACCTTC. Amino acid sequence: CASSLETHSGGYTF.

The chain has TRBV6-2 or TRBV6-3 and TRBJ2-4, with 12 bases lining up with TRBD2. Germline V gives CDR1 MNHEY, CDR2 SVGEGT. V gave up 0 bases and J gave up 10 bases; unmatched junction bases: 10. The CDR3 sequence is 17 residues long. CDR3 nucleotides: TGTGCCAGCAGTTACTCAATACGACTAGCGGGAGAAAGTATTCAGTACTTC. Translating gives CASSYSIRLAGESIQYF.

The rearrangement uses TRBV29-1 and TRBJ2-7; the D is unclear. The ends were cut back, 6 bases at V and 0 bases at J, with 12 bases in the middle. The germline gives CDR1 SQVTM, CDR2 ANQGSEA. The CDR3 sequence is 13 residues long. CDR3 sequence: CSVGKGVSYEQYF. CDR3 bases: TGCAGCGTAGGCAAGGGCGTCTCCTACGAGCAGTACTTC.

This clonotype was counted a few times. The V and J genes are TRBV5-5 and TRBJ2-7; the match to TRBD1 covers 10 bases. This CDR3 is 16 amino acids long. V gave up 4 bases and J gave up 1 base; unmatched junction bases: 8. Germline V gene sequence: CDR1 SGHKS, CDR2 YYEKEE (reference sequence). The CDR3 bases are TGTGCCAGCAGCACTCGACAGGGGGCGAGGTCCTACGAGCAGTACTTC. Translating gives CASSTRQGARSYEQYF.

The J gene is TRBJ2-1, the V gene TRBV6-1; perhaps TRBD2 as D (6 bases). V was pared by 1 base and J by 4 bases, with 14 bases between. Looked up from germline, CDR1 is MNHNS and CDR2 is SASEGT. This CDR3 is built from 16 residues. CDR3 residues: CASSEELWRGYNEQFF. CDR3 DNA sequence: TGTGCCAGCAGTGAAGAACTCTGGCGGGGTTACAATGAGCAGTTCTTC.

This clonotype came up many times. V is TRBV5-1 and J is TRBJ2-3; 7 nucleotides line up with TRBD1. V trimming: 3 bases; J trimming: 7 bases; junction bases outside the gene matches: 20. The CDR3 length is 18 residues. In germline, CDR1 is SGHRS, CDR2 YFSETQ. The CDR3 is CASSSTPNPRQGANTQYF. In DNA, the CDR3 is TGCGCCAGCAGCTCTACCCCAAACCCTCGACAGGGAGCAAATACGCAGTATTTT.

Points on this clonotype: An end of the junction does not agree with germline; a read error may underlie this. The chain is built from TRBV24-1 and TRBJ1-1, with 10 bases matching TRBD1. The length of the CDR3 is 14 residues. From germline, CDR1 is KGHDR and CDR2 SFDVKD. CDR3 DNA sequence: TGTGCCACCAGGGGGACAGGGGTGAATACTGAAGCTTTCTTT. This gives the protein CATRGTGVNTEAFF.

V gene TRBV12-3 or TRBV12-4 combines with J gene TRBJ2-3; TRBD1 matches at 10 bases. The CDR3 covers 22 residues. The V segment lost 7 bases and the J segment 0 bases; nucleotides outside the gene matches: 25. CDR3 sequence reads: CASNTRPGQGMPNFPSTDTQYF. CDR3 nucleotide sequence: TGTGCCAGCAACACTCGACCGGGACAGGGGATGCCAAACTTCCCTAGCACAGATACGCAGTATTTT.

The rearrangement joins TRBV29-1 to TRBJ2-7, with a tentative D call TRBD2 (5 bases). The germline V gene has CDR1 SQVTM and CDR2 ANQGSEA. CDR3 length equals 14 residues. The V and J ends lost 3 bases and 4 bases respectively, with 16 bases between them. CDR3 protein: CSVEPGVGNYEQYF. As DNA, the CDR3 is TGCAGCGTTGAGCCCGGGGTTGGCAATTACGAGCAGTACTTC.

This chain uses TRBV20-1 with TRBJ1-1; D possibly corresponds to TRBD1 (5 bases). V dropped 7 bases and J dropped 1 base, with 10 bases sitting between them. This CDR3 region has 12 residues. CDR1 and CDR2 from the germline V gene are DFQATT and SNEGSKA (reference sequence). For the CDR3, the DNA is TGCAGTGGGGGCAGGGCGAACACTGAAGCTTTCTTT. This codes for CSGGRANTEAFF.

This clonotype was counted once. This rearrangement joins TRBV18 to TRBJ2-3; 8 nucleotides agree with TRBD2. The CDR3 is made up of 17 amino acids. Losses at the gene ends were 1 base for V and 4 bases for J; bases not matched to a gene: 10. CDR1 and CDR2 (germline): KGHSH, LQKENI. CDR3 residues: CASSPLGTRGDADTQYF. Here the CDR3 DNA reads TGTGCCAGCTCACCACTCGGGACTAGGGGAGATGCAGATACGCAGTATTTT.

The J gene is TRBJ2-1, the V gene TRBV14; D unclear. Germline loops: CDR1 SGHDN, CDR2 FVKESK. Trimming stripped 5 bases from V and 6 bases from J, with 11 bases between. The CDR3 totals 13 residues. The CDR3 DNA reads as TGTGCCAGCAGCAAGACCCACTCCAATGAGCAGTTCTTC. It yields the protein CASSKTHSNEQFF.

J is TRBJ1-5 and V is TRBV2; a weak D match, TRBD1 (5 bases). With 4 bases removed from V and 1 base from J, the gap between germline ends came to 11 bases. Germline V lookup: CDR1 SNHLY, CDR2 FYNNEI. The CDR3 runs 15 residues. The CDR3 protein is CASSAFTGSNQPQHF. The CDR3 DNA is TGTGCCAGCAGTGCTTTCACAGGAAGCAATCAGCCCCAGCATTTT.

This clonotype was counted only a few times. CDR3 amino acids: CASSLAVTYEQYF. The DNA for the CDR3 is TGTGCCAGCAGTTTAGCGGTGACCTACGAGCAGTACTTC. This chain links TRBV28 with TRBJ2-7, with D unclear. Germline V gene data show CDR1 as MDHEN and CDR2 as SYDVKM. Trimming took 2 bases from V and 2 from J, leaving 7 bases between them. There are 13 residues in the CDR3.